This T cell receptor beta chain was captured by sequencing in a study of T cell repertoires in cytomegalovirus infection. Study-wide background: Selection of CMV epitopes for the study included recently identified HLA-C-restricted and well-studied HLA-B-restricted ones. Both CMV infection and a matching HLA type were indicated by public TCR beta signatures. General study results and limits: Carriage of CMV together with the relevant HLA was identifiable through cumulative public TCR beta family frequency. HLA-C-restricted CMV clonotypes gave the most frequent clonotype in two of eight donors.

As for this clonotype: Its antigen is unidentified.

TCRdb fed the reads into MiXCR, producing one record per CDR3 protein. The sample comprises hundreds of thousands of distinct CDR3 sequences, 42% of which are singletons, and around two fifths rests with the top ten. V gave up 10 bases and J gave up 5 bases; unmatched junction bases: 5. The CDR3 is 14 amino acids. Germline CDR1 ENHRY, CDR2 SYGVKD. The chain combines TRBV10-3 with TRBJ2-1; 13 bases align to TRBD2. This specimen consisted of cultured PBMCs, obtained from culture after CMV antigen stimulation. The clonotype originates from a human donor in good health (CMV status not recorded). Some clones in this sample may be carry-over from other donors' samples. CDR3 sequence (DNA): TGTGCCACCACCGGGACTAGCGGGGACAATGAGCAGTTCTTC. Encoded protein: CATTGTSGDNEQFF.